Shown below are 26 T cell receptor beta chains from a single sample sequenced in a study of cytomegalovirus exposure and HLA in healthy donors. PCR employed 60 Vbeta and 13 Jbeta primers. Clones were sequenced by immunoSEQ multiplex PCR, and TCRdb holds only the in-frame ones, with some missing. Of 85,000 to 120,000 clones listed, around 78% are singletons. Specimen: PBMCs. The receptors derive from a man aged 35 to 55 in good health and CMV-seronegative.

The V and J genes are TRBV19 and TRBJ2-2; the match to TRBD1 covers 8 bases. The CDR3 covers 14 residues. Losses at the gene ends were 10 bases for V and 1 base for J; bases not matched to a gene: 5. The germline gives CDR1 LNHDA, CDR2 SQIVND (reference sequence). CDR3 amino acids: CAKSQGENTGELFF. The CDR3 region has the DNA TGTGCCAAGTCACAGGGGGAGAACACCGGGGAGCTGTTTTTT.

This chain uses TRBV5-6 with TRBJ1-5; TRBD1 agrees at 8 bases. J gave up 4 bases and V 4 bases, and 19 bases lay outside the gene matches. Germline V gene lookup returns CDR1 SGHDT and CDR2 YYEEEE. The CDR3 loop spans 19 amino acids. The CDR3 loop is CASSPQKTGEGFGNQPQHF. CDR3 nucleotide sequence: TGTGCCAGCAGCCCCCAAAAGACAGGGGAAGGGTTTGGGAATCAGCCCCAGCATTTT.

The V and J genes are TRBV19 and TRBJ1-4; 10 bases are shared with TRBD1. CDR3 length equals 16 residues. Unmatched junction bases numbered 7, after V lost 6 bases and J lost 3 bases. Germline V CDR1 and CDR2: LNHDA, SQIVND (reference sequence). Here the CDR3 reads CASRDRGISPNEKLFF. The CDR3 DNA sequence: TGTGCCAGTAGGGACAGGGGGATTTCACCTAATGAAAAACTGTTTTTT. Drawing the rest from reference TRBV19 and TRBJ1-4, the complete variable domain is DGGITQSPKYLFRKEGQNVTLSCEQNLNHDAMYWYRQDPGQGLRLIYYSQIVNDFQKGDIAEGYSVSREKKESFPLTVTSAQKNPTAFYLCASRDRGISPNEKLFFGSGTQLSVL.

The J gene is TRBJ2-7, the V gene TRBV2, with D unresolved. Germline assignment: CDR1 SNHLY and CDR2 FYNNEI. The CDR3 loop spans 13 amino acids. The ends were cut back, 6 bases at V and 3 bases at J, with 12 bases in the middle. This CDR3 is CASSYLPYYEQYF. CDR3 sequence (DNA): TGTGCCAGCAGCTATCTCCCCTACTACGAGCAGTACTTC. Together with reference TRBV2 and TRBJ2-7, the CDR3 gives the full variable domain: EPEVTQTPSHQVTQMGQEVILRCVPISNHLYFYWYRQILGQKVEFLVSFYNNEISEKSEIFDDQFSVERPDGSNFTLKIRSTKLEDSAMYFCASSYLPYYEQYFGPGTRLTVT.

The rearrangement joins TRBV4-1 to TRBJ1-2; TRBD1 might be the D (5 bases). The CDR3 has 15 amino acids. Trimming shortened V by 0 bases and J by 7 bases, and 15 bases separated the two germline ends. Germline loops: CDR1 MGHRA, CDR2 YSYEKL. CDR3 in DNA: TGCGCCAGCAGCCAAGAAGAAAGGGGTAAGCTTGGCTACACCTTC. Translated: CASSQEERGKLGYTF.

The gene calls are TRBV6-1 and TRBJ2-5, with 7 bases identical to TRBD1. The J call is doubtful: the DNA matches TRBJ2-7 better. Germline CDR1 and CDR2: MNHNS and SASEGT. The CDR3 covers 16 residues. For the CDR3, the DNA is TGTGCCAGCAGTGAAGCCCAGACAGGGAGCTCCTACGAGCAGTACTTC. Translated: CASSEAQTGSSYEQYF.

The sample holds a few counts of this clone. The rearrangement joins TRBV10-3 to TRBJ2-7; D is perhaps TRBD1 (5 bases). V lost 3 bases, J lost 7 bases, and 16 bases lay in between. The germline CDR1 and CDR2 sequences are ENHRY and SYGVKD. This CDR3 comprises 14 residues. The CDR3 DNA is TGTGCCATCAGTGACTCTACAGGATTGAGTGAGCAGTACTTC. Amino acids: CAISDSTGLSEQYF.

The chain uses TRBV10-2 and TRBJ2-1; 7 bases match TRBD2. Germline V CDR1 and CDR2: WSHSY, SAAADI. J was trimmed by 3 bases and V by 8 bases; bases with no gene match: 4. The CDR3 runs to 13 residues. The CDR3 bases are TGCGCCAGCCGGAGCGGGGACTACAATGAGCAGTTCTTC. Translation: CASRSGDYNEQFF.

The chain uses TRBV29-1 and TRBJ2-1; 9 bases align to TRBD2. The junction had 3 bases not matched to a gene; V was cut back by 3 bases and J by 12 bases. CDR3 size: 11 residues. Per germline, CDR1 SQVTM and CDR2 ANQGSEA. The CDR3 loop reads CSVDAGGAQFF. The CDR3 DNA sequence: TGCAGCGTTGACGCGGGGGGGGCGCAGTTCTTC.

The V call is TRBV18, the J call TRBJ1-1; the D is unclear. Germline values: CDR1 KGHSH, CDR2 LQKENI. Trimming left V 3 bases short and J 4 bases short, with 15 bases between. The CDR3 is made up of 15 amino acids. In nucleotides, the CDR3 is TGTGCCAGCTCACCTACCGCCATTCTAACCACTGAAGCTTTCTTT. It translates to CASSPTAILTTEAFF.

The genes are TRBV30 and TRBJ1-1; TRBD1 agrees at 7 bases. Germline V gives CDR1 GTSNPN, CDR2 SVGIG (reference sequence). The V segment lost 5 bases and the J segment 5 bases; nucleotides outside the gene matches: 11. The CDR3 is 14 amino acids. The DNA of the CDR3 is TGTGCCTGGGGAACAGGGGTATCGGGGACTGAAGCTTTCTTT. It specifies CAWGTGVSGTEAFF.

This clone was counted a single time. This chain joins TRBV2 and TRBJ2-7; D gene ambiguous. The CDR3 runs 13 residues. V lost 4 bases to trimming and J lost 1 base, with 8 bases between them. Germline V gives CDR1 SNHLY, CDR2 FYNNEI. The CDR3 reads CASSAYLSYEQYF. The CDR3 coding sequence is TGTGCCAGCAGTGCGTACCTATCCTACGAGCAGTACTTC.

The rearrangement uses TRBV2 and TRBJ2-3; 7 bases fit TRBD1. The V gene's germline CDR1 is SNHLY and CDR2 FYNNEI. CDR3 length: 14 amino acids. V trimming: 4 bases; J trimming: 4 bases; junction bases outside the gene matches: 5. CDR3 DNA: TGTGCCAGCAGTGTATTAGACAGGGCAGATACGCAGTATTTT. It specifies CASSVLDRADTQYF.

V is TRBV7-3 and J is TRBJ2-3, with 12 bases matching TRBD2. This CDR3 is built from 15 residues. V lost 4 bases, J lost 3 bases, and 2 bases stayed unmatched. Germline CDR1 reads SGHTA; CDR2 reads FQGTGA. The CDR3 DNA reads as TGTGCCAGCAGCTCACTAGCGGGGGGAACAGATACGCAGTATTTT. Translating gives CASSSLAGGTDTQYF.

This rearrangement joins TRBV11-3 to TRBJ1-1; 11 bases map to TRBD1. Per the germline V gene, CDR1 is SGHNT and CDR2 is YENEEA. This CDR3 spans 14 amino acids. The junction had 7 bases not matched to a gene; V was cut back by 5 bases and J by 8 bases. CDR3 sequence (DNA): TGTGCCAGCAGCAAAAGGACAGGGGGCGCGGAAGCTTTCTTT. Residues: CASSKRTGGAEAFF.

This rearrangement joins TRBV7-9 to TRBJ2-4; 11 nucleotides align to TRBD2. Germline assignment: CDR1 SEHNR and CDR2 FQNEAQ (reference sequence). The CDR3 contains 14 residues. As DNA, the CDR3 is TGTTCCATATCGACTAGCGGGGCGGGAAACATTCAGTACTTC. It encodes CSISTSGAGNIQYF.

CDR3 sequence: CAWSVFLRGANTGELFF. CDR3 bases: TGTGCCTGGAGTGTATTTTTGCGGGGGGCGAACACCGGGGAGCTGTTTTTT. The J gene is TRBJ2-2, the V gene TRBV30; 8 nucleotides match TRBD2. The CDR3 length is 17 residues. J lost 0 bases, V lost 0 bases, and 6 bases had no gene match. Germline CDR1 GTSNPN, CDR2 SVGIG (reference sequence).

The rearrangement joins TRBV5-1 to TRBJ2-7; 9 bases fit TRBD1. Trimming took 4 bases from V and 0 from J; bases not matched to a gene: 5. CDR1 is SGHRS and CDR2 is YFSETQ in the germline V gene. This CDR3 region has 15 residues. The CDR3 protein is CASSPTGGSSYEQYF. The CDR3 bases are TGCGCCAGCAGCCCGACAGGGGGTAGCTCCTACGAGCAGTACTTC.

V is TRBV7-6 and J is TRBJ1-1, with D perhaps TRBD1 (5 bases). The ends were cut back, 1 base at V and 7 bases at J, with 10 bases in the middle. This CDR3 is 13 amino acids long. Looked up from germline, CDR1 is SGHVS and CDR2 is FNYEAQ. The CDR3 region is CASSLGKGFEAFF. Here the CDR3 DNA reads TGTGCCAGCAGCTTAGGGAAGGGGTTTGAAGCTTTCTTT.

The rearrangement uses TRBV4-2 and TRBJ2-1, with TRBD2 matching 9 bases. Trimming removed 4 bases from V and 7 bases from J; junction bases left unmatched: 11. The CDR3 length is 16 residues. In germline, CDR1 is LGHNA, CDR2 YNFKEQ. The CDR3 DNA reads TGTGCCAGCAGCCGTCGTCTAGCGGGGTCTCGTAATGAGCAGTTCTTC. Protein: CASSRRLAGSRNEQFF.

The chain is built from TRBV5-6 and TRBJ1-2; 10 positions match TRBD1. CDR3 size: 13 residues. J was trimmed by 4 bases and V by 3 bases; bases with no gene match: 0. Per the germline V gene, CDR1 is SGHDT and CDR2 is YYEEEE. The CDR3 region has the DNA TGTGCCAGCAGCTGGACAGGGGGCTATGGCTACACCTTC. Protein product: CASSWTGGYGYTF. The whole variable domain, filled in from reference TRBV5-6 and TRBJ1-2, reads DAGVTQSPTHLIKTRGQQVTLRCSPKSGHDTVSWYQQALGQGPQFIFQYYEEEERQRGNFPDRFSGHQFPNYSSELNVNALLLGDSALYLCASSWTGGYGYTFGSGTRLTVV.

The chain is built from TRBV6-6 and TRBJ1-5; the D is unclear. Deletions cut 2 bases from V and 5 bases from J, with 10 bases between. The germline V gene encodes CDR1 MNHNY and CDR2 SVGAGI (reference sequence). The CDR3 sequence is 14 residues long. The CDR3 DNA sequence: TGTGCCAGCAGTTACACGGGAGGAGATCAGCCCCAGCATTTT. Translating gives CASSYTGGDQPQHF.

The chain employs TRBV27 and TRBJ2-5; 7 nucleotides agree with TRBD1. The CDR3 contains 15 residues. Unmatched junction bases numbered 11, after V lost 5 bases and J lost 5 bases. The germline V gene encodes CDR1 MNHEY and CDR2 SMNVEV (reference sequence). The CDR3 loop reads CASSADRVVLETQYF. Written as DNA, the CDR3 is TGTGCCAGCAGTGCCGACAGGGTAGTCTTGGAGACCCAGTACTTC.

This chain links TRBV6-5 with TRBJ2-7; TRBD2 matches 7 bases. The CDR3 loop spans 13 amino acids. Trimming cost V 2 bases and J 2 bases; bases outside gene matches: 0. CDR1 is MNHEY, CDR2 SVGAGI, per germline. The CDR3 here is CASSYSGAYEQYF. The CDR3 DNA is TGTGCCAGCAGTTACAGCGGGGCCTACGAGCAGTACTTC.

CDR3 coding DNA: TGTGCCAGCTCCCGAATAAGCGGGAACTACAATGAGCAGTTCTTC. This translates into CASSRISGNYNEQFF. This sequence joins TRBV18 and TRBJ2-1; 7 bases fit TRBD2. J was trimmed by 3 bases and V by 6 bases; bases with no gene match: 8. The CDR3 extends over 15 amino acids. CDR1 is KGHSH, CDR2 LQKENI, per germline.

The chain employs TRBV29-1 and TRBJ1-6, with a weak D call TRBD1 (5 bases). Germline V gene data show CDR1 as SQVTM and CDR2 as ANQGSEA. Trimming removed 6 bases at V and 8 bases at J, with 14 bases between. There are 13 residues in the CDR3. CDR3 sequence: CSVGQGSDSPLHF. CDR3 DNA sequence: TGCAGCGTGGGTCAGGGCTCGGATTCACCCCTCCACTTT.